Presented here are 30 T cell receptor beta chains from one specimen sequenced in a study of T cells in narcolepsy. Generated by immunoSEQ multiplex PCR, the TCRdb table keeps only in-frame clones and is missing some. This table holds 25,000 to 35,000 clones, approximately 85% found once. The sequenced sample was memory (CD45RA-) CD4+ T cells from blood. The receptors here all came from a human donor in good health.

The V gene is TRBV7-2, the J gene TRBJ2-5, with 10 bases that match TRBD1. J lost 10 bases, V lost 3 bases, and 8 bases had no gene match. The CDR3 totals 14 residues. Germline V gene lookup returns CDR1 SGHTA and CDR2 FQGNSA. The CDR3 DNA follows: TGTGCCAGCAGCTTTAAGCTCAGGACAGGGGGCCAGTACTTC. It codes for CASSFKLRTGGQYF.

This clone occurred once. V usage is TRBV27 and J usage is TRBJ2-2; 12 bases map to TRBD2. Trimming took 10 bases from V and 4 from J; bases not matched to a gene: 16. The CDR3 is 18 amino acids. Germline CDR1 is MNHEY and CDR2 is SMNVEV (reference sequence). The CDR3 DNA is TGTGCCACCGCCCCAAGGACTAGCGGGGACTCGAGCACCGGGGAGCTGTTTTTT. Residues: CATAPRTSGDSSTGELFF.

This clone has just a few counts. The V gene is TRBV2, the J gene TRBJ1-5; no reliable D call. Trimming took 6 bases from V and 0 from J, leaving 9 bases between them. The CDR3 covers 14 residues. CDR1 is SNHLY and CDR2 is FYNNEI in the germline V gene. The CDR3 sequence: CASRRLASNQPQHF. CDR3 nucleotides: TGTGCCAGCAGACGCCTTGCTAGCAATCAGCCCCAGCATTTT.

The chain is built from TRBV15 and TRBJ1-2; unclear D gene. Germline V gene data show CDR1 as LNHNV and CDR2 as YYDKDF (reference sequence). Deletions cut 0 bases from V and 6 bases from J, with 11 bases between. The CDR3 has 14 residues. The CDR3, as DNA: TGTGCCACCAGCAGAGAAAGGGCACTAGATGGCTACACCTTC. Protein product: CATSRERALDGYTF.

CDR3: CASSLPGLQETQYF. CDR3 in DNA: TGTGCCAGCAGCTTGCCGGGACTTCAAGAGACCCAGTACTTC. This rearrangement joins TRBV4-2 to TRBJ2-5, with D perhaps TRBD2 (6 bases). Germline values: CDR1 LGHNA, CDR2 YNFKEQ. V dropped 5 bases and J dropped 2 bases, with 12 bases sitting between them. The CDR3 has 14 residues.

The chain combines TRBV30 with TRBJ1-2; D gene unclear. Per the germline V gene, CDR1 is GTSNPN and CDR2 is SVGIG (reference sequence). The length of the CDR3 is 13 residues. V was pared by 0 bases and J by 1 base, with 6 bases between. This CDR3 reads CAWSVSGNYGYTF. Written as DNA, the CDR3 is TGTGCCTGGAGTGTAAGCGGTAACTATGGCTACACCTTC.

CDR3 sequence (DNA): TGTGCCAGCAGCCCGCTTTCCCTAGCGGGGCCCGGGGGTGAGCAGTTCTTC. It is translated as CASSPLSLAGPGGEQFF. The chain recombines TRBV4-2 with TRBJ2-1, with 9 nucleotides matching TRBD2. Germline loops: CDR1 LGHNA, CDR2 YNFKEQ. This CDR3 is 17 amino acids long. V trimming: 4 bases; J trimming: 9 bases; junction bases outside the gene matches: 16.

DNA for the CDR3: TGTGCCAGCAGCTTAGACGTCGGGAGTAACACAGATACGCAGTATTTT. It codes for CASSLDVGSNTDTQYF. V and J are TRBV7-9 and TRBJ2-3, with D perhaps matching TRBD2 (6 bases). The CDR3 covers 16 residues. Germline values: CDR1 SEHNR, CDR2 FQNEAQ (reference sequence). The V gene lost 1 base and the J gene lost 2 bases, with 13 bases spanning the gap.

CDR3 DNA: TGCGCCAGCAGCTTGGATGGGTTTGGGGGAGGGATCAATGAGCAGTTCTTC. It is translated as CASSLDGFGGGINEQFF. The rearrangement uses TRBV5-1 and TRBJ2-1, with TRBD2 identical over 7 bases. After removal of 0 bases from V and 6 bases from J, the junction contained 12 bases not matched to a gene. The CDR3 contains 17 residues. CDR1 is SGHRS, CDR2 YFSETQ, per germline. The entire variable domain, with the rest obtained from reference TRBV5-1 and TRBJ2-1, is as follows: KAGVTQTPRYLIKTRGQQVTLSCSPISGHRSVSWYQQTPGQGLQFLFEYFSETQRNKGNFPGRFSGRQFSNSRSEMNVSTLELGDSALYLCASSLDGFGGGINEQFFGPGTRLTVL.

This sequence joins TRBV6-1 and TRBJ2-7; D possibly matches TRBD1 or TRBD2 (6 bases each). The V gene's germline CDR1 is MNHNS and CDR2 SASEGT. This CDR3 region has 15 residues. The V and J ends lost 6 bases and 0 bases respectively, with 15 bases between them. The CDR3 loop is CASRGHGGSSYEQYF. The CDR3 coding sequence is TGTGCCAGCAGGGGACACGGGGGCTCCTCCTACGAGCAGTACTTC.

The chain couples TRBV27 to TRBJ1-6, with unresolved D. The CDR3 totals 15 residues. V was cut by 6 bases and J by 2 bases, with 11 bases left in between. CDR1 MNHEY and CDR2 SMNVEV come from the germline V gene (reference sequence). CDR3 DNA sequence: TGTGCCAGCAGGGCCATTAGTACCTATAATTCACCCCTCCACTTT. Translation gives CASRAISTYNSPLHF.

The CDR3 DNA is TGTGCCAGCAGCCCTGGGCGGGCTAGCGGGATGGCAGATACGCAGTATTTT. Its protein is CASSPGRASGMADTQYF. The chain uses TRBV7-8 and TRBJ2-3; TRBD2 matches at 9 bases. Trimming cost V 5 bases and J 4 bases; bases outside gene matches: 13. The CDR3 is 17 amino acids. CDR1 is SGHVS and CDR2 is FQNEAQ in the germline V gene.

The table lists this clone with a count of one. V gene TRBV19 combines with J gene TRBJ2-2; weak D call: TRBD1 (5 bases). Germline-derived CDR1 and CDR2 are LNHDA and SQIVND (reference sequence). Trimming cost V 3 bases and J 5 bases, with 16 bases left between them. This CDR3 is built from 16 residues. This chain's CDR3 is CASSMRRAEKTGELFF. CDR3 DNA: TGTGCCAGTAGTATGCGCAGGGCCGAAAAAACCGGGGAGCTGTTTTTT. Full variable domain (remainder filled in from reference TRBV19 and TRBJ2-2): DGGITQSPKYLFRKEGQNVTLSCEQNLNHDAMYWYRQDPGQGLRLIYYSQIVNDFQKGDIAEGYSVSREKKESFPLTVTSAQKNPTAFYLCASSMRRAEKTGELFFGEGSRLTVL.

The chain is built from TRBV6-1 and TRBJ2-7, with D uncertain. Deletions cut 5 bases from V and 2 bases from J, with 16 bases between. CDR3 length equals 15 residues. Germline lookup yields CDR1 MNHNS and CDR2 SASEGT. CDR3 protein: CASSSSGKVPYEQYF. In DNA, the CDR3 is TGTGCCAGCAGTTCGTCAGGAAAGGTGCCCTACGAGCAGTACTTC.

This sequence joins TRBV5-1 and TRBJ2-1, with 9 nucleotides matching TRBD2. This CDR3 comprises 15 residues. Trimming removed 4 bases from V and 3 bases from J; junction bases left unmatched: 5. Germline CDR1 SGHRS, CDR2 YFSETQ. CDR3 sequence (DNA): TGCGCCAGCAGCCCTCGACTAGCGGACTACAATGAGCAGTTCTTC. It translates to CASSPRLADYNEQFF.

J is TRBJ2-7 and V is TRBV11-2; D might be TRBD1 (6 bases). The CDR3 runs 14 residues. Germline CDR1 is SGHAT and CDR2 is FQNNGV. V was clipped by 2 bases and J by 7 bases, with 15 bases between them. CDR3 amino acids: CASSLPGARREQYF. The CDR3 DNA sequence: TGTGCCAGCAGCTTACCAGGGGCTCGGAGAGAGCAGTACTTC.

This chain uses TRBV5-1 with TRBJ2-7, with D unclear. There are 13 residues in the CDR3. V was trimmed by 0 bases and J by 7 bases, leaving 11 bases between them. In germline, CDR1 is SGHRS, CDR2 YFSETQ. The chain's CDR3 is CASSLVAAKEQYF. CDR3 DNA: TGCGCCAGCAGCTTGGTGGCCGCCAAGGAGCAGTACTTC.

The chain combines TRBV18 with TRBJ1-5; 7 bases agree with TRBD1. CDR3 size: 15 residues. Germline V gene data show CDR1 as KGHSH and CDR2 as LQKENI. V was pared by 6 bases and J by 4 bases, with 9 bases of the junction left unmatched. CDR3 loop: CASSPTQGQNQPQHF. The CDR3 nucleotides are TGTGCCAGCTCCCCTACACAGGGGCAAAATCAGCCCCAGCATTTT.

CDR3 loop: CASSFDNQPQHF. CDR3 bases: TGTGCCAGCAGCTTTGACAATCAGCCCCAGCATTTT. The chain recombines TRBV7-9 with TRBJ1-5; D is unclear. The CDR3 sequence is 12 residues long. Germline V gives CDR1 SEHNR, CDR2 FQNEAQ (reference sequence). The V gene lost 3 bases and the J gene lost 3 bases, with 3 bases spanning the gap.

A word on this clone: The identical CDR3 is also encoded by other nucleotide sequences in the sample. The CDR3 sequence: CASSLGVAGGDTQYF. The CDR3 DNA follows: TGTGCCAGCAGTTTGGGGGTAGCGGGGGGGGATACGCAGTATTTT. The chain combines TRBV27 with TRBJ2-3, with 11 bases fitting TRBD2. This CDR3 comprises 15 residues. Germline V gene data show CDR1 as MNHEY and CDR2 as SMNVEV (reference sequence). Unmatched junction bases numbered 5, after V lost 3 bases and J lost 6 bases.

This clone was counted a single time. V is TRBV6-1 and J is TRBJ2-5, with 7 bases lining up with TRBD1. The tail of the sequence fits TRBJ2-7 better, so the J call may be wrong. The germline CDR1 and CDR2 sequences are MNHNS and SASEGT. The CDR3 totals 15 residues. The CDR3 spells CASSSSITGAHEQYF. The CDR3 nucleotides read TGTGCCAGCAGTTCCAGCATTACAGGGGCCCACGAGCAGTACTTC.

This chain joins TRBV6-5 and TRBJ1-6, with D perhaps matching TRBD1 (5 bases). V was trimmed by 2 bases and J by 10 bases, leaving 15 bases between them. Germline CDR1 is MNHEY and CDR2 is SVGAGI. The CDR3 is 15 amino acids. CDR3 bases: TGTGCCAGCAGTTACGGGGGAACGGTCCGCTCACCCCTCCACTTT. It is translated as CASSYGGTVRSPLHF.

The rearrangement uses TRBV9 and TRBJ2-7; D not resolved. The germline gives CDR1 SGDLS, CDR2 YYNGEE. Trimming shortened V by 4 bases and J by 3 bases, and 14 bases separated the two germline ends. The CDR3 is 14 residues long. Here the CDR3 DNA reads TGTGCCAGCAGCCCCCGGTTAGGGTACTACGAGCAGTACTTC. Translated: CASSPRLGYYEQYF.

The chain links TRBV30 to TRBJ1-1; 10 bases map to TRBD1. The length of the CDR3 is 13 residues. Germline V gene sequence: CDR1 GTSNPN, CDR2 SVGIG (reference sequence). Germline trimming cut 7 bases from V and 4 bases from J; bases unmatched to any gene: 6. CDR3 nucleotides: TGTGCCTCCGTCCGGGACAGGGGCACTGAAGCTTTCTTT. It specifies CASVRDRGTEAFF.

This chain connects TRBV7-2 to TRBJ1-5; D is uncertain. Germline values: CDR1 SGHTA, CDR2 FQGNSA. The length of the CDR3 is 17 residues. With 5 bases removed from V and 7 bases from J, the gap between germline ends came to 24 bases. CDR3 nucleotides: TGTGCCAGCAGCCCGTTCAAGCCGGAGTTCGAGTTACAGCCCCAGCATTTT. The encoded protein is CASSPFKPEFELQPQHF.

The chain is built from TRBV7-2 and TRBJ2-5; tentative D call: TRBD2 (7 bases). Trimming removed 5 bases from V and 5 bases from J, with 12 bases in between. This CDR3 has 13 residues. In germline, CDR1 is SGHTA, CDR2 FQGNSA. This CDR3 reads CASSGGAVETQYF. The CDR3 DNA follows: TGTGCCAGCAGCGGGGGGGCTGTTGAGACCCAGTACTTC. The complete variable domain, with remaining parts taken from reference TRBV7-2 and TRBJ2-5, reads GAGVSQSPSNKVTEKGKDVELRCDPISGHTALYWYRQSLGQGLEFLIYFQGNSAPDKSGLPSDRFSAERTGGSVSTLTIQRTQQEDSAVYLCASSGGAVETQYFGPGTRLLVL.

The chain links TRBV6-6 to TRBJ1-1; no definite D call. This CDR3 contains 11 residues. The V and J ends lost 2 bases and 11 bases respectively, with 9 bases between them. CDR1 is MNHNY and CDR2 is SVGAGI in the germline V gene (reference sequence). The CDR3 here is CASSYLSEAFF. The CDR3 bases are TGTGCCAGCAGTTACCTCAGCGAGGCTTTCTTT.

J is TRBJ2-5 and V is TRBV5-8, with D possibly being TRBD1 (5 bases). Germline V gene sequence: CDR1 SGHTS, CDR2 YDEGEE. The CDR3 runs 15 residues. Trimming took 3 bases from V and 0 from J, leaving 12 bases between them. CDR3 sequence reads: CASSSKGMYQETQYF. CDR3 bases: TGTGCCAGCAGCTCAAAGGGGATGTACCAAGAGACCCAGTACTTC.

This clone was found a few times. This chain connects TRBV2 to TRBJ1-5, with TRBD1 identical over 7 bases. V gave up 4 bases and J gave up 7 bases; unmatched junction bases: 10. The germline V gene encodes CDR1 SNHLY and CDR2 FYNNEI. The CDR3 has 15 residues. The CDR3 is CASSAGTDIFQPQHF. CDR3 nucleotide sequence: TGTGCCAGCAGTGCCGGGACAGACATTTTCCAGCCCCAGCATTTT.

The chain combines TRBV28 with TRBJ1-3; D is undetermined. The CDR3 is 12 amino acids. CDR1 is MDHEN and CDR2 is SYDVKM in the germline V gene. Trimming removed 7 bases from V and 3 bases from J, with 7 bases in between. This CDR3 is CASTEIGNTIYF. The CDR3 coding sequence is TGTGCCAGCACAGAGATTGGAAACACCATATATTTT.